The TCR beta chain described here comes from a study of technical replicates of blood from several donors (dated by TCRdb to 2017 to 2019). Based on the germline V gene (reference sequence), the CDR1 and CDR2 sequences are LNHDA and SQIVND. The CDR3 has 14 amino acids, counting the end cysteine and phenylalanine. CDR3 DNA only is kept here, 42 bases in frame from base 1. Cut back by 7 bases and 0 bases, the V and J ends lie 12 bases apart. This clone has a handful of counts. There is no known antigen for this receptor. Base qualities were left out, and no much larger clone turns up one base away. The library came from the immunoSEQ multiplex PCR assay. In TCRdb, the immuneACCESS table is reduced to in-frame sequences with V and J assigned. These tables do not hold every clone; where another copy was compared, an unresolved V gene accounts for under half, and the others remain unexplained. This sample is represented by 100,000 or so clones; nearly 97% of them were singletons. Roughly 0.21% of the sample comes from the top ten.

The receptor chain draws on TRBV19 and TRBJ1-1; the D gene cannot be resolved reliably. The clonotype was recovered from a human donor in good health. The material sequenced was T cells isolated from PBMCs. The nucleotide sequence is given as TGTGCCAGTACGAATCGGGATCTGAACACTGAAGCTTTCTTT. Its amino acids are CASTNRDLNTEAFF.